This is a list of T cell receptor beta chains from one sample in a study of Japanese encephalitis immunity and Zika vaccine responses. TCRdb re-derived calls from the 5' RACE reads in MiXCR, one entry per CDR3 protein. The table includes about 220 distinct CDR3 sequences, approximately 4.8% detected once. Source: antigen-activated CD4+ T cells from blood, cultured, taken during a Zika inactivated vaccine study. The source is an adult woman who received an inactivated Zika virus vaccine. The CDR3 runs from the conserved cysteine through the conserved F or W. The D gene is left open where the match is weak. Size is omitted from some rows. Given values are once, few, many or a class for expanded clones.

j_call	v_call	clone_size	d_call	cdr3_aa	cdr3_nt
TRBJ2-1	TRBV4-3	hyperexpanded	.	CASSFNRDGEQFF	TGCGCCAGCAGCTTTAACAGGGACGGTGAGCAGTTCTTC
TRBJ1-4	TRBV5-6	few	.	CASSLSGAKEKNCFF	.
TRBJ2-3	TRBV9	few	TRBD2	CASSLAGGSRVDTQYF	TGTGCCAGCAGCTTAGCGGGGGGCTCCCGCGTGGATACGCAGTATTTT
TRBJ2-2	TRBV5-6	.	TRBD1	CASSETGVTGELFF	TGTGCCAGCAGCGAGACAGGGGTAACCGGGGAGCTGTTTTTT
TRBJ1-2	TRBV4-3	large	.	CASSIQGSDGYTF	TGCGCCAGCAGCATCCAGGGATCGGATGGCTACACCTTC
TRBJ1-5	TRBV30	large	.	CAWSRSAGDQPQHF	TGTGCCTGGAGCCGGTCGGCAGGGGATCAGCCCCAGCATTTT
TRBJ1-2	TRBV4-3	medium-sized	.	CASSQVSGVDGYTF	TGCGCCAGCAGCCAAGTTTCAGGGGTAGATGGCTACACCTTC
TRBJ1-2	TRBV18	large	TRBD1	CASSPLTGPYGYTF	TGTGCCAGCTCACCTCTGACAGGGCCCTATGGCTACACCTTC
TRBJ2-1	TRBV20-1	large	TRBD1	CSASLHRGEQFF	TGCAGTGCTAGTTTACACAGGGGTGAGCAGTTCTTC
TRBJ2-7	TRBV19	large	.	CASSAPGGLRYEQYF	TGTGCCAGTAGTGCCCCCGGGGGGCTAAGATACGAGCAGTACTTC
TRBJ2-3	TRBV18	hyperexpanded	.	CASSPVTDTQYF	TGTGCCAGCTCACCCGTTACAGATACGCAGTATTTT
TRBJ1-1	TRBV4-3	large	TRBD1	CASSQLTGGDTEAFF	TGCGCCAGCAGCCAACTGACAGGGGGGGACACTGAAGCTTTCTTT
TRBJ1-1	TRBV4-3	large	.	CASSQSPYYEAFF	TGCGCCAGCAGCCAAAGTCCGTACTACGAAGCTTTCTTT
TRBJ1-2	TRBV7-2	hyperexpanded	TRBD1	CASSLAGDRYPSGYTF	TGTGCCAGCAGCTTAGCTGGGGACAGGTATCCCTCTGGCTACACCTTC
TRBJ1-2	TRBV4-3	large	TRBD1	CASSQLGQGGYGYTF	TGCGCCAGCAGCCAGCTTGGACAGGGAGGCTATGGCTACACCTTC
TRBJ1-2	TRBV11-2	large	TRBD1	CASSLEGGAWYGYTF	TGTGCCAGCAGCTTAGAAGGGGGCGCATGGTATGGCTACACCTTC
TRBJ2-4	TRBV29-1	large	.	CSVDRTLPAKNIQYF	TGCAGCGTTGATCGAACCCTACCAGCCAAAAACATTCAGTACTTC
TRBJ2-3	TRBV20-1	medium-sized	.	CSASRSTDTQYF	TGCAGTGCTAGCAGGAGCACAGATACGCAGTATTTT
TRBJ2-3	TRBV5-8	medium-sized	.	CASSLGGWALGDTQYF	TGTGCCAGCAGCTTGGGGGGTTGGGCACTCGGGGATACGCAGTATTTT
TRBJ1-3	TRBV20-1	medium-sized	.	CSALLSSGNTIYF	TGCAGTGCTTTACTTTCCTCTGGAAACACCATATATTTT
TRBJ2-3	TRBV18	medium-sized	.	CASSPTLVAGGDTQYF	TGTGCCAGCTCACCAACTCTGGTGGCTGGAGGAGATACGCAGTATTTT
TRBJ2-3	TRBV20-1	medium-sized	.	CSAARFTDTQYF	TGCAGTGCTGCCCGTTTCACAGATACGCAGTATTTT
TRBJ1-1	TRBV18	medium-sized	.	CASSSGGNTEAFF	TGTGCCAGCTCATCGGGGGGGAACACTGAAGCTTTCTTT
TRBJ1-1	TRBV20-1	hyperexpanded	TRBD1	CSARAGQMNTEAFF	TGCAGTGCTAGAGCGGGACAGATGAACACTGAAGCTTTCTTT
TRBJ2-2	TRBV4-3	medium-sized	TRBD1	CASSQVHGQGVEELFF	TGCGCCAGCAGCCAAGTCCATGGACAGGGGGTCGAGGAGCTGTTTTTT
TRBJ2-3	TRBV5-1	medium-sized	.	CASSLGQGDSDTQYF	TGCGCCAGCAGCTTGGGGCAGGGGGACTCAGATACGCAGTATTTT
TRBJ1-1	TRBV7-3	.	.	CASSLTVPSQGRTEAFF	TGTGCCAGCAGCTTAACCGTACCAAGCCAAGGTAGGACTGAAGCTTTCTTT
TRBJ2-3	TRBV4-3	large	.	CASAEVGTDTQYF	TGCGCCAGCGCTGAGGTAGGCACAGATACGCAGTATTTT
TRBJ2-4	TRBV20-1	hyperexpanded	.	CSAREHQAKNIQYF	TGCAGTGCTAGAGAACACCAAGCCAAAAACATTCAGTACTTC
TRBJ2-5	TRBV7-9	large	.	CASSPHLGEYQETQYF	TGTGCCAGCAGCCCCCATTTGGGCGAGTACCAAGAGACCCAGTACTTC
TRBJ1-1	TRBV4-3	medium-sized	.	CASSQEGGRNRAFF	TGCGCCAGCAGCCAAGAGGGGGGGAGAAATCGGGCTTTCTTT
TRBJ1-1	TRBV4-3	hyperexpanded	.	CASSPTVTHTEAFF	TGCGCCAGCAGTCCAACGGTTACGCACACTGAAGCTTTCTTT
TRBJ2-1	TRBV4-3	large	.	CASSLDNEQFF	TGCGCCAGCAGCCTTGACAATGAGCAGTTCTTC
TRBJ1-1	TRBV20-1	large	TRBD1	CSARETGLAFF	TGCAGTGCTAGAGAGACAGGGTTAGCTTTCTTT
TRBJ2-2	TRBV11-1	many	TRBD1	CASSDRGRNVGELFF	TGTGCCAGCAGCGACAGGGGGCGTAATGTCGGGGAGCTGTTTTTT